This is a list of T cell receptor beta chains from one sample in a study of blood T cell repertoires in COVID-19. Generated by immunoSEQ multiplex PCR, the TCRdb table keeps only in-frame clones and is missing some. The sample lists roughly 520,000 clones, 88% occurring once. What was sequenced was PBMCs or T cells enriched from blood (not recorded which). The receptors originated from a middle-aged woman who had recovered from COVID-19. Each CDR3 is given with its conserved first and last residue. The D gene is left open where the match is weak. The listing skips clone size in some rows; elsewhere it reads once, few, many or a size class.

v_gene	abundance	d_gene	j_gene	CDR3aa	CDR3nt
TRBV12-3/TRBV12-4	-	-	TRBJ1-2	CASSENNSGYTF	TGTGCCAGCAGCGAAAACAATTCTGGCTACACCTTC
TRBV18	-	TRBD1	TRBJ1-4	CASSLGTANEKLFF	TGTGCCAGCTCACTCGGGACAGCTAATGAAAAACTGTTTTTT
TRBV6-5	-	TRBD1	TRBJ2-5	CASRRQGTQETQYF	TGTGCCAGCAGACGACAGGGGACCCAAGAGACCCAGTACTTC
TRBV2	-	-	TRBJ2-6	CASRDNRAGANVLTF	TGTGCCAGCAGAGACAACAGGGCTGGGGCCAACGTCCTGACTTTC
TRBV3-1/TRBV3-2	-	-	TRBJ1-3	CASSQVGRSIYF	TGTGCCAGCAGCCAAGTCGGGAGATCGATATATTTT
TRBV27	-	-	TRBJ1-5	CASSPDRYSNQPQHF	TGTGCCAGCAGTCCGGACAGATATAGCAATCAGCCCCAGCATTTT
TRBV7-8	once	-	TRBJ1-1	CASGRGGNTEAFF	TGTGCCAGCGGCCGGGGGGGTAACACTGAAGCTTTCTTT
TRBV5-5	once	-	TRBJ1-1	CASSSDMNTEAFF	TGTGCCAGCAGTTCGGACATGAACACTGAAGCTTTCTTT
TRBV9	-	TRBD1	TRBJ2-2	CASSSTGGVGGELFF	TGTGCCAGCAGCTCAACAGGGGGAGTGGGCGGGGAGCTGTTTTTT
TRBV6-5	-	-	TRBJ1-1	CASSYVGGGNTEAFF	TGTGCCAGCAGTTACGTGGGAGGAGGGAACACTGAAGCTTTCTTT
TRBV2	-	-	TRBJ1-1	CASTREDPEAFF	TGTGCCAGCACCCGGGAGGACCCTGAAGCTTTCTTT
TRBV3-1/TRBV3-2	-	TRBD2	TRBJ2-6	CASSPPSGISGANVLTF	TGTGCCAGCAGCCCCCCTAGCGGGATCTCTGGGGCCAACGTCCTGACTTTC
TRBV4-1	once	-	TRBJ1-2	CASSTVGGGYGYTF	TGCGCCAGCTCCACCGTGGGGGGGGGCTATGGCTACACCTTC
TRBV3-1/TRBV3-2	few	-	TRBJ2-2	CASSYGHTGELFF	TGTGCCAGCAGCTACGGTCACACCGGGGAGCTGTTTTTT
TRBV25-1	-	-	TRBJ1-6	CASSEWNRANSPLHF	TGTGCCAGCAGTGAATGGAACAGGGCCAATTCACCCCTCCACTTT
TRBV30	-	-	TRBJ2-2	CAWSVRQGTGELFF	TGTGCCTGGAGTGTACGTCAGGGAACCGGGGAGCTGTTTTTT
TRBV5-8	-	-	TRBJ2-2	CASSSLGPGELFF	TGTGCCAGCAGCTCTCTTGGGCCCGGGGAGCTGTTTTTT
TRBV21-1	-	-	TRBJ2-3	CASSKALYTDTQYF	TGTGCCAGCAGCAAAGCCCTATACACAGATACGCAGTATTTT
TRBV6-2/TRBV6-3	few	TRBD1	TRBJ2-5	CASSYFRGQEYQETQYF	TGTGCCAGCAGTTACTTTAGGGGACAGGAGTACCAAGAGACCCAGTACTTC
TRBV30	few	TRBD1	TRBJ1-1	CAWERGTGGTEAFF	TGTGCCTGGGAGCGGGGAACAGGGGGCACTGAAGCTTTCTTT
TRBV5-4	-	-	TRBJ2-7	CASSLGHQSYEQYF	TGTGCCAGCAGCTTGGGACACCAATCCTACGAGCAGTACTTC
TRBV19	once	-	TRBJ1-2	CASKTGPYYGYTF	TGTGCCAGTAAGACAGGTCCCTACTATGGCTACACCTTC
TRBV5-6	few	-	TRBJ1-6	CASSLGPPGASSYNSPLHF	TGTGCCAGCAGCTTGGGCCCCCCAGGCGCAAGCTCCTATAATTCACCCCTCCACTTT
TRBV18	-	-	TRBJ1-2	CASSPSWTDISF	TGTGCCAGCTCACCAAGTTGGACAGACATTAGCTTC
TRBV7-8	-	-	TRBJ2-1	CASSLVRDNEQFF	TGTGCCAGCAGCTTAGTGCGGGACAATGAGCAGTTCTTC
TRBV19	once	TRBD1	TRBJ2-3	CASSIAGQSTDTQYF	TGTGCCAGTAGTATAGCGGGACAGAGCACAGATACGCAGTATTTT
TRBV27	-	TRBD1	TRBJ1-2	CASSSSWTGGRHYGYTF	TGTGCCAGCAGTTCCTCCTGGACAGGGGGCAGGCACTATGGCTACACCTTC
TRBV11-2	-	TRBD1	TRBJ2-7	CASSPRQGSYEQYF	TGTGCCAGCAGCCCCCGACAGGGCTCCTACGAGCAGTACTTC
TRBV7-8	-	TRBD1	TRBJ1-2	CASSYLSDRISNYGYTF	TGTGCCAGCAGCTATCTATCGGACAGGATCAGCAACTATGGCTACACCTTC
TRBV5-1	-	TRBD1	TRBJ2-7	CASSPLPGQTYEQYF	TGCGCCAGCAGCCCATTACCGGGACAGACCTACGAGCAGTACTTC
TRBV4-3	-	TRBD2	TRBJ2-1	CASSQTLAGAYNEQFF	TGCGCCAGCAGCCAGACCCTAGCGGGAGCCTACAATGAGCAGTTCTTC
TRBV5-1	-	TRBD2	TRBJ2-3	CASSPGGGTDTQYF	TGCGCCAGCAGCCCCGGGGGGGGAACAGATACGCAGTATTTT
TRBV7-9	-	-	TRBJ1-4	CASSLVTGNEKLFF	TGTGCCAGCAGCTTAGTAACAGGGAATGAAAAACTGTTTTTT
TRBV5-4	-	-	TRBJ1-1	CASSLARGANTEAFF	TGTGCCAGCAGCTTGGCCCGTGGGGCGAACACTGAAGCTTTCTTT
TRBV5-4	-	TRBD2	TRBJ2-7	CASSEGTTYEQYF	TGTGCCAGCAGCGAAGGGACTACCTACGAGCAGTACTTC
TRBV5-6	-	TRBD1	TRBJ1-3	CASSLYDRGTGNTIYF	TGTGCCAGCAGCTTATACGACAGGGGGACTGGAAACACCATATATTTT
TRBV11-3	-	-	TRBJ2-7	CASSLGDWDEQYF	TGTGCCAGCAGCTTAGGGGACTGGGACGAGCAGTACTTC
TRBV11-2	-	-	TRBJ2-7	CASSLGGGGASYEQYF	TGTGCCAGCAGCTTAGGAGGAGGGGGCGCATCCTACGAGCAGTACTTC
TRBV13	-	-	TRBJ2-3	CASSHTVTGSLDTQYF	TGTGCCAGCAGCCACACTGTGACGGGGAGCTTAGATACGCAGTATTTT
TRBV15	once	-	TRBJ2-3	CATSRELIVSPHQYF	TGTGCCACCAGCAGAGAGTTGATCGTAAGCCCCCACCAGTATTTT
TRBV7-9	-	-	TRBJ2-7	CASSLRTAYEQYF	TGTGCCAGCAGCCTCCGGACAGCTTACGAGCAGTACTTC
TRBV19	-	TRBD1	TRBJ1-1	CASSIEPRGRAFF	TGTGCCAGTAGTATAGAACCCAGGGGGCGAGCTTTCTTT
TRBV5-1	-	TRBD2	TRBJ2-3	CASSLETSGIGGTDTQYF	TGCGCCAGCAGCTTGGAGACTAGCGGGATTGGTGGGACAGATACGCAGTATTTT
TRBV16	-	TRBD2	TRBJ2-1	CASSQYRGLNEQFF	TGTGCCAGCAGCCAATATAGGGGACTAAATGAGCAGTTCTTC
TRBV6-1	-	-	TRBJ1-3	CASSARQANSGNTIYF	TGTGCCAGCAGTGCAAGACAGGCAAACTCTGGAAACACCATATATTTT
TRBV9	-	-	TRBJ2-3	CASSPRPSTDTQYF	TGTGCCAGCAGCCCCCGTCCTAGCACAGATACGCAGTATTTT
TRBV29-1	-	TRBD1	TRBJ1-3	CSFSQTGVGNTIYF	TGCAGCTTCTCCCAAACAGGGGTCGGAAACACCATATATTTT
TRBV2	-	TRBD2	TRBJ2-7	CASSYLSGGLYEQYF	TGTGCCAGCAGTTACCTTAGCGGGGGACTTTACGAGCAGTACTTC
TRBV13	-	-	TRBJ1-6	CASSFTGGGNSPLHF	TGTGCCAGCAGCTTTACTGGGGGGGGTAATTCACCCCTCCACTTT
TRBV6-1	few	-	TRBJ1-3	CASSERRILPSGNTIYF	TGTGCCAGCAGTGAGCGGAGGATCCTACCCTCTGGAAACACCATATATTTT
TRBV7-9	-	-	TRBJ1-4	CASSPVGEKLFF	TGTGCCAGCAGCCCGGTTGGTGAAAAACTGTTTTTT
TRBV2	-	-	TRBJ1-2	CASSEAARNYGYTF	TGTGCCAGCAGTGAAGCGGCCAGAAACTATGGCTACACCTTC
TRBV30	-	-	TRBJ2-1	CAWSVRQVWNEQFF	TGTGCCTGGAGTGTTAGACAGGTCTGGAATGAGCAGTTCTTC
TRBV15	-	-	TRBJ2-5	CATSRASQGLMETQYF	TGTGCCACCAGCAGAGCTTCTCAGGGGTTAATGGAGACCCAGTACTTC
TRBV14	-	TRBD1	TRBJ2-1	CASSPQTGKEEQFF	TGTGCCAGCAGCCCCCAGACAGGGAAGGAGGAGCAGTTCTTC
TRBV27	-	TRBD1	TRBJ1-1	CASIGLGTGGPEAFF	TGTGCCAGCATCGGACTCGGGACAGGGGGGCCGGAAGCTTTCTTT
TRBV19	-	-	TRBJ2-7	CASSNPFASYEQYF	TGTGCCAGTAGTAACCCCTTTGCGAGCTACGAGCAGTACTTC
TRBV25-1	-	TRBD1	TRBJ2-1	CASVTGDLYNEQFF	TGTGCCAGCGTAACAGGGGACCTCTACAATGAGCAGTTCTTC
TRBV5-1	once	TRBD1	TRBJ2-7	CASSPTTGGVYEQYF	TGCGCCAGCAGCCCCACGACAGGGGGGGTTTACGAGCAGTACTTC
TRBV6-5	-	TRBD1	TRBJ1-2	CASSYSQGGDYGYTF	TGTGCCAGCAGTTACTCCCAGGGGGGAGACTATGGCTACACCTTC